These 15 T cell receptor beta chains were sequenced from one sample in a study of graft-versus-host responses after intestinal transplantation (dated by TCRdb to the early 2020s). Library generation was performed with the immunoSEQ multiplex PCR assay. TCRdb carries this immuneACCESS record with in-frame sequences only. Its versions omit some clonotypes, under half of them owing to an unresolved V gene in the studies checked, with the rest unexplained. Here the sample has tens of thousands of clones; roughly 95% occur a single time. The ten largest account for about 0.49% of the sample. The sample here was PBMCs, taken 156 days after intestinal transplant. These receptor sequences come from a human patient who received an intestinal transplant, so some T cells may come from the graft donor.

The chain is built from TRBV12-1 and TRBJ2-7; TRBD2, the table's D call, was not compared with the DNA. TRBV12-1 is a pseudogene locus. The CDR3 runs to 14 residues. The CDR3 sequence is CASSCRGMRYEQYF. The CDR3 region has the DNA TGTGCCAGCAGCTGCCGGGGGATGAGGTACGAGCAGTACTTC.

The chain couples TRBV6-4 to TRBJ1-2; 7 positions match TRBD1. There are 14 residues in the CDR3. The germline CDR1 and CDR2 sequences are MRHNA and SNTAGT. J gave up 3 bases and V 6 bases, and 7 bases lay outside the gene matches. Here the CDR3 reads CASRPTGTDYGYTF. The CDR3 region has the DNA TGTGCCAGCAGGCCGACCGGGACAGACTATGGCTACACCTTC.

This chain links TRBV9 with TRBJ2-1; 7 bases are shared with TRBD2. This CDR3 is built from 14 residues. CDR1 is SGDLS and CDR2 is YYNGEE in the germline V gene. V trimming: 4 bases; J trimming: 3 bases; junction bases outside the gene matches: 4. DNA for the CDR3: TGTGCCAGCAGCCCCGGGACTAACTACAATGAGCAGTTCTTC. Its translation is CASSPGTNYNEQFF.

The chain links TRBV18 to TRBJ2-3; TRBD1 is a possible D gene (5 bases). The V end lost 0 bases, the J end lost 0 bases, and 13 bases lay between the germline ends. The length of the CDR3 is 17 residues. CDR1 and CDR2 from the germline V gene are KGHSH and LQKENI. The CDR3 loop reads CASSPPRYRSSTDTQYF. CDR3 DNA sequence: TGTGCCAGCTCACCACCTCGGTACAGGAGTAGCACAGATACGCAGTATTTT.

CDR3 in DNA: TGCGCCAGCAGCCAAGGCGGTGGGGGCGGAGATGGCTACACCTTC. Protein: CASSQGGGGGDGYTF. J is TRBJ1-2 and V is TRBV4-3, with TRBD1 as a possible D gene (6 bases). The germline V gene has CDR1 LGHNA and CDR2 YSLEER. The V and J ends lost 1 base and 6 bases respectively, with 15 bases between them. CDR3 size: 15 residues.

This clone came up once. The rearrangement uses TRBV6-5 and TRBJ1-5; D is possibly TRBD1 (5 bases). CDR3 length: 14 amino acids. Germline assignment: CDR1 MNHEY and CDR2 SVGAGI. Deletions cut 1 base from V and 9 bases from J, with 13 bases between. The CDR3 loop is CASSYLQVTGPQHF. The CDR3 DNA is TGTGCCAGCAGTTACTTACAGGTTACAGGGCCCCAGCATTTT.

The chain uses TRBV6-5 and TRBJ2-7; 7 bases line up with TRBD2. The CDR3 is 15 amino acids. Germline V gene lookup returns CDR1 MNHEY and CDR2 SVGAGI. V was pared by 0 bases and J by 4 bases, with 6 bases of the junction left unmatched. The CDR3 DNA sequence: TGTGCCAGCAGTTACTCTCCGGGAGGAGGATACGAGCAGTACTTC. Translation: CASSYSPGGGYEQYF.

This clone was picked up one time. This rearrangement joins TRBV28 to TRBJ2-7, with D possibly being TRBD2 (5 bases). Germline loops: CDR1 MDHEN, CDR2 SYDVKM. Trimming pared 3 bases from V and 7 bases from J, leaving 7 bases between. The CDR3 is made up of 11 amino acids. The CDR3 loop reads CASSLEDEQYF. The CDR3 DNA sequence: TGTGCCAGCAGTTTGGAGGATGAGCAGTACTTC. The full variable domain, in which reference TRBV28 and TRBJ2-7 provide the parts outside the CDR3, is DVKVTQSSRYLVKRTGEKVFLECVQDMDHENMFWYRQDPGLGLRLIYFSYDVKMKEKGDIPEGYSVSREKKERFSLILESASTNQTSMYLCASSLEDEQYFGPGTRLTVT.

The chain links TRBV6-5 to TRBJ2-5, with TRBD2 identical over 7 bases. Unmatched junction bases numbered 7, after V lost 4 bases and J lost 5 bases. The CDR3 runs 14 residues. Germline CDR1 and CDR2: MNHEY and SVGAGI. CDR3 amino acids: CASSFRLAGETQYF. DNA for the CDR3: TGTGCCAGCAGTTTTAGACTAGCTGGCGAGACCCAGTACTTC.

This chain uses TRBV28 with TRBJ2-7, with TRBD2 matching over 12 bases. The CDR3 is made up of 15 amino acids. V was pared by 6 bases and J by 6 bases, with 9 bases of the junction left unmatched. Germline V gene lookup returns CDR1 MDHEN and CDR2 SYDVKM. Written as DNA, the CDR3 is TGTGCCAGCAGGAAAGCCCTAGCGGGAGGGGTCGAGCAGTACTTC. It is translated as CASRKALAGGVEQYF.

The V call is TRBV6-7, the J call TRBJ1-1; 12 bases align to TRBD1. TRBV6-7 is designated an ORF whose function remains uncertain. The J segment lost 2 bases and the V segment lost 1 base, leaving 8 bases of the junction unmatched. This CDR3 spans 18 amino acids. The CDR3 region is CASSYFGRDRGPNTEAFF. CDR3 sequence (DNA): TGTGCCAGCAGTTACTTCGGCCGGGACAGGGGGCCTAACACTGAAGCTTTCTTT.

This chain links TRBV7-2 with TRBJ2-3; D remains ambiguous. CDR3 length: 14 residues. Trimming left V 1 base short and J 2 bases short, with 7 bases between. Germline V gives CDR1 SGHTA, CDR2 FQGNSA. CDR3 bases: TGTGCCAGCAGCTTAGGTCGGTCCACAGATACGCAGTATTTT. Encoded protein: CASSLGRSTDTQYF. Full variable domain (remainder filled in from reference TRBV7-2 and TRBJ2-3): GAGVSQSPSNKVTEKGKDVELRCDPISGHTALYWYRQSLGQGLEFLIYFQGNSAPDKSGLPSDRFSAERTGGSVSTLTIQRTQQEDSAVYLCASSLGRSTDTQYFGPGTRLTVL.

The gene calls are TRBV4-1 and TRBJ2-7; the D gene is possibly TRBD2 (5 bases). CDR1 and CDR2 (germline): MGHRA, YSYEKL. V lost 0 bases to trimming and J lost 0 bases, with 12 bases between them. The CDR3 loop spans 16 amino acids. In DNA form, the CDR3 reads TGCGCCAGCAGCCAAGATCGAGCGGTAAGCTCCTACGAGCAGTACTTC. Translation: CASSQDRAVSSYEQYF.

The rearrangement uses TRBV5-1 and TRBJ1-2; 10 bases are shared with TRBD1. V lost 2 bases, J lost 6 bases, and 1 base stayed unmatched. The CDR3 has 13 amino acids. The germline V gene has CDR1 SGHRS and CDR2 YFSETQ. CDR3 protein: CASSFGQGDGYTF. The CDR3 DNA is TGCGCCAGCAGCTTCGGACAGGGGGATGGCTACACCTTC.

The J gene is TRBJ2-7, the V gene TRBV11-1, with D perhaps matching TRBD2 (5 bases). Trimming stripped 5 bases from V and 3 bases from J, with 17 bases between. The CDR3 covers 15 residues. Per the germline V gene, CDR1 is SGHAT and CDR2 is FQDESV (reference sequence). CDR3 bases: TGTGCCAGCAGCCTTCTAGAGGGAACCCTCTACGAGCAGTACTTC. Protein: CASSLLEGTLYEQYF.